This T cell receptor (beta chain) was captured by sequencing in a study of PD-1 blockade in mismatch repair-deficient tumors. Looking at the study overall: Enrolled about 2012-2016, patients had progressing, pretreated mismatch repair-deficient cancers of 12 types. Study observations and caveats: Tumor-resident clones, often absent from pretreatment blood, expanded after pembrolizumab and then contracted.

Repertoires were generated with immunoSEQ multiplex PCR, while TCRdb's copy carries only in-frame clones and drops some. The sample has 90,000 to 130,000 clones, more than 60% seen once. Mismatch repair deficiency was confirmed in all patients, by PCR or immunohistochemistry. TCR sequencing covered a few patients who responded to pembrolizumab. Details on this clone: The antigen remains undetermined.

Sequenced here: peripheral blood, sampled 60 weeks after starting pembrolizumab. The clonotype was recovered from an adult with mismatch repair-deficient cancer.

The CDR3 nucleotides read TGTGCCTGGACGCGGGGGGTGAACACTGAAGCTTTCTTT. As protein: CAWTRGVNTEAFF. The chain employs TRBV30 and TRBJ1-1; perhaps TRBD1 as D (5 bases). From germline, CDR1 is GTSNPN and CDR2 SVGIG (reference sequence). This CDR3 is 13 amino acids long. Between the trimmed V and J ends, which lost 4 bases and 0 bases, there was a span of 9 bases. The complete variable domain, with remaining parts taken from reference TRBV30 and TRBJ1-1, reads SQTIHQWPATLVQPVGSPLSLECTVEGTSNPNLYWYRQAAGRGLQLLFYSVGIGQISSEVPQNLSASRPQDRQFILSSKKLLLSDSGFYLCAWTRGVNTEAFFGQGTRLTVV.